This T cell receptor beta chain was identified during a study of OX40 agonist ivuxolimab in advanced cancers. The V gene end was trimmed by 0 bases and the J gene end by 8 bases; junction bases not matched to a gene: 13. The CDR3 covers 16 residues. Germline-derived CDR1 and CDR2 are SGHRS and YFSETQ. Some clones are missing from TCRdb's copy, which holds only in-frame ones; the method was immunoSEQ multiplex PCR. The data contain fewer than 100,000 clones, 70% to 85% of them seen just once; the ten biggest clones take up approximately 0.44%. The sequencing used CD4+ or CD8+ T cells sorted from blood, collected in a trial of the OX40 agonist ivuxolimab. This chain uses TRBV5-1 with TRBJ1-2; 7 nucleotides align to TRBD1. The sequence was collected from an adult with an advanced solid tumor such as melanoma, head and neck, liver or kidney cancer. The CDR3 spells CASSLVTGALIQGYTF. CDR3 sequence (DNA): TGCGCCAGCAGCTTGGTTACAGGGGCGCTAATTCAGGGCTACACCTTC.